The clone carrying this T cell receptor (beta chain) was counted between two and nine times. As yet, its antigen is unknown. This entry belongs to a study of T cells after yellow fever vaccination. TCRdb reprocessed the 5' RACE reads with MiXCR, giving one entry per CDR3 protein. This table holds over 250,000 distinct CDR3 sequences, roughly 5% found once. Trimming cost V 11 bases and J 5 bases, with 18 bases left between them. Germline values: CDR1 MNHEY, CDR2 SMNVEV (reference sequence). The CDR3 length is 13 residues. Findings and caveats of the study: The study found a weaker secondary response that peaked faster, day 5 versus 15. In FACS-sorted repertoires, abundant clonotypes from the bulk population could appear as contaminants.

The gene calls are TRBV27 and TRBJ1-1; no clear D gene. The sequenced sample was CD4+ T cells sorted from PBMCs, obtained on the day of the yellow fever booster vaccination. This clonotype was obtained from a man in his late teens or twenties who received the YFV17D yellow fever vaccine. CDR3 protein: CAAAVDSLTEAFF. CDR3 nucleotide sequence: TGTGCCGCGGCAGTGGATAGTTTGACTGAAGCTTTCTTT.